A single sample gave rise to the 8 T cell receptor beta chains below, sequenced in a study of cytomegalovirus exposure and HLA in healthy donors. Researchers ran the PCR with 60 Vbeta and 13 Jbeta primers. Assay used: immunoSEQ multiplex PCR; TCRdb lists only in-frame clones, some missing. There are over 95,000 clones in the sample; approximately 80% occur only once, and around 3.4% lies in the top ten. Sequencing used PBMCs. These receptors originate from a man in his forties in good health and CMV-seronegative.

The rearrangement links TRBV14 to TRBJ1-6; D is uncertain. CDR1 and CDR2 from the germline V gene are SGHDN and FVKESK. The ends were cut back, 0 bases at V and 10 bases at J, with 7 bases in the middle. The CDR3 spans 13 residues. In nucleotides, the CDR3 is TGTGCCAGCAGCCAAGATCCACTCTCACCCCTCCACTTT. Translated: CASSQDPLSPLHF.

The chain has TRBV5-4 and TRBJ2-2; 7 bases fit TRBD2. CDR3 size: 17 residues. Germline CDR1 SGHNT, CDR2 YYREEE (reference sequence). Germline trimming cut 0 bases from V and 6 bases from J; bases unmatched to any gene: 11. This chain's CDR3 is CASSLDPGTTGAGELFF. DNA of the CDR3: TGTGCCAGCAGCTTGGACCCGGGGACTACAGGCGCCGGGGAGCTGTTTTTT. The full variable domain, rest sourced from reference TRBV5-4 and TRBJ2-2, is ETGVTQSPTHLIKTRGQQVTLRCSSQSGHNTVSWYQQALGQGPQFIFQYYREEENGRGNFPPRFSGLQFPNYSSELNVNALELDDSALYLCASSLDPGTTGAGELFFGEGSRLTVL.

The J gene is TRBJ2-7, the V gene TRBV28; 11 bases agree with TRBD1. This CDR3 comprises 13 residues. Unmatched junction bases numbered 8, after V lost 6 bases and J lost 10 bases. Germline loops: CDR1 MDHEN, CDR2 SYDVKM. DNA of the CDR3: TGTGCCAGCAGCCTAAGAGGGACAGGGGGTCAGTACTTC. Protein product: CASSLRGTGGQYF.

Turning to this clone: Its ends do not fully match the called genes, so a read error is possible. V gene TRBV2 combines with J gene TRBJ1-2, with a weak D call TRBD1 (6 bases). The V gene's germline CDR1 is SNHLY and CDR2 FYNNEI. CDR3 length equals 15 residues. CDR3 residues: CASSGQGLGVYGYTF. CDR3 coding DNA: TGTGCTAGCAGTGGTCAGGGGCTTGGGGTCTATGGCTACACCTTC. The full variable domain, rest sourced from reference TRBV2 and TRBJ1-2, is EPEVTQTPSHQVTQMGQEVILRCVPISNHLYFYWYRQILGQKVEFLVSFYNNEISEKSEIFDDQFSVERPDGSNFTLKIRSTKLEDSAMYFCASSGQGLGVYGYTFGSGTRLTVV.

The J gene is TRBJ2-1, the V gene TRBV13; tentatively, D is TRBD2 (6 bases). Trimming shortened V by 1 base and J by 2 bases, and 6 bases separated the two germline ends. This CDR3 has 14 amino acids. Germline CDR1 PRHDT, CDR2 FYEKMQ (reference sequence). CDR3 in DNA: TGTGCCAGCAGCTTAGCGGGGGCCTACAATGAGCAGTTCTTC. Translated, it gives CASSLAGAYNEQFF.

The V and J genes are TRBV7-6 and TRBJ2-7; 8 nucleotides match TRBD1. V dropped 0 bases and J dropped 2; count of bases not matched to a gene: 6. Germline V gene data show CDR1 as SGHVS and CDR2 as FNYEAQ. This CDR3 spans 16 amino acids. CDR3 loop: CASSLARAGGPYEQYF. As DNA, the CDR3 is TGTGCCAGCAGCTTAGCGAGGGCAGGGGGCCCCTACGAGCAGTACTTC.

Details on this clone: The same CDR3 arises from other DNA sequences in this sample as well. The chain couples TRBV7-9 to TRBJ2-7, with D possibly being TRBD2 (6 bases). V shed 3 bases and J shed 4 bases, with 7 bases lying between them. The V gene's germline CDR1 is SEHNR and CDR2 FQNEAQ (reference sequence). The CDR3 loop spans 12 amino acids. This chain's CDR3 is CASSFGSYEQYF. The CDR3 DNA follows: TGTGCCAGCAGCTTCGGGAGTTACGAGCAGTACTTC.

The table lists this clone with a few counts. The chain is built from TRBV28 and TRBJ1-2; 8 bases line up with TRBD1. The ends lost 7 bases at V and 8 bases at J; junction bases unmatched: 9. The CDR3 runs 13 residues. Germline loops: CDR1 MDHEN, CDR2 SYDVKM. The CDR3 here is CASTQGASRGYTF. Here the CDR3 DNA reads TGTGCCAGCACCCAGGGGGCCTCTAGGGGCTACACCTTC.